This entry lists 32 T cell receptor beta chains sequenced from one sample in a study of blood T cell repertoires in COVID-19. Some clones are missing from TCRdb's copy, which holds only in-frame ones; the method was immunoSEQ multiplex PCR. The sample includes nearly 55,000 clones, about three quarters of them seen just once. Sequencing was done on a sample of peripheral blood. These receptors came from a human donor with active or convalescent COVID-19. The donor label of this sample is uncertain.

The chain recombines TRBV5-6 with TRBJ1-4, with D hard to call. The V and J ends lost 5 bases and 3 bases respectively, with 14 bases between them. CDR3 length equals 15 residues. Germline lookup yields CDR1 SGHDT and CDR2 YYEEEE. The DNA of the CDR3 is TGTGCCAGCAGACCTACGGGGAAAGCTAATGAAAAACTGTTTTTT. This sequence encodes CASRPTGKANEKLFF.

The V call is TRBV6-6, the J call TRBJ1-1; 11 bases line up with TRBD1. This CDR3 has 16 residues. With 6 bases clipped from V and 2 bases from J, the junction kept 8 bases outside the gene matches. CDR1 and CDR2 (germline): MNHNY, SVGAGI (reference sequence). CDR3 loop: CASRPGQGATNTEAFF. In nucleotides, the CDR3 is TGTGCCAGCAGACCCGGACAGGGGGCCACTAACACTGAAGCTTTCTTT.

The chain uses TRBV6-4 and TRBJ2-3, with D unresolved. CDR3 length: 15 amino acids. Trimming took 2 bases from V and 1 from J, leaving 10 bases between them. From germline, CDR1 is MRHNA and CDR2 SNTAGT. The CDR3: CASSDPALGTDTQYF. The CDR3 DNA reads TGTGCCAGCAGTGACCCAGCGTTAGGCACAGATACGCAGTATTTT.

Of note for this clone: At one end the junction does not follow the germline gene, possibly because of a read error. Here the CDR3 reads CASSGTQF. CDR3 DNA: TGTGCCAGCAGTGGCACGCAGTTT. The chain links TRBV2 to TRBJ1-1; no clear D. Germline assignment: CDR1 SNHLY and CDR2 FYNNEI. The CDR3 is 8 amino acids.

V gene TRBV19 combines with J gene TRBJ1-2; 8 nucleotides align to TRBD1. The germline CDR1 and CDR2 sequences are LNHDA and SQIVND (reference sequence). V shed 7 bases, J shed 3 bases, and the junction held 19 bases outside the gene matches. This CDR3 region has 18 residues. The CDR3 DNA follows: TGTGCCAGTAATTTCCAGTTGGTCCAGGGGGCTTGGGACTATGGCTACACCTTC. It encodes CASNFQLVQGAWDYGYTF. Using reference TRBV19 and TRBJ1-2 for the parts outside the CDR3, the full variable domain is DGGITQSPKYLFRKEGQNVTLSCEQNLNHDAMYWYRQDPGQGLRLIYYSQIVNDFQKGDIAEGYSVSREKKESFPLTVTSAQKNPTAFYLCASNFQLVQGAWDYGYTFGSGTRLTVV.

This clone was counted many times. This CDR3 is CASSSRDPLRGYEQYF. DNA of the CDR3: TGTGCCAGCAGCTCCCGGGACCCCCTGCGGGGCTACGAGCAGTACTTC. This chain uses TRBV7-6 with TRBJ2-7; TRBD2 is a possible D gene (6 bases). The CDR3 is 16 residues long. The V end was cut by 4 bases, the J end by 3 bases, with 19 bases between. CDR1 is SGHVS, CDR2 FNYEAQ, per germline.

In its sample, this clone was seen a few times. The chain recombines TRBV12-5 with TRBJ2-1; 15 bases agree with TRBD2. This CDR3 comprises 15 residues. J lost 8 bases, V lost 5 bases, and 4 bases had no gene match. Germline lookup yields CDR1 LGHNT and CDR2 FRNRAP. The CDR3 bases are TGTGCTAGTGGTCAAGGACTAGCGGGAGGGTATGAGCAGTTCTTC. This gives the protein CASGQGLAGGYEQFF. Variable domain in full (rest from reference TRBV12-5 and TRBJ2-1): DARVTQTPRHKVTEMGQEVTMRCQPILGHNTVFWYRQTMMQGLELLAYFRNRAPLDDSGMPKDRFSAEMPDATLATLKIQPSEPRDSAVYFCASGQGLAGGYEQFFGPGTRLTVL.

The chain is built from TRBV19 and TRBJ2-7, with 9 bases that match TRBD2. After removal of 10 bases from V and 2 bases from J, the junction contained 3 bases not matched to a gene. The CDR3 consists of 12 residues. Germline loops: CDR1 LNHDA, CDR2 SQIVND (reference sequence). This CDR3 reads CATRTSAYEQYF. In DNA, the CDR3 is TGTGCCACCCGGACTAGCGCCTACGAGCAGTACTTC.

This clone was detected only once. This chain joins TRBV7-8 and TRBJ2-7, with D possibly being TRBD2 (7 bases). V lost 9 bases, J lost 4 bases, and 16 bases lay in between. CDR1 and CDR2 (germline): SGHVS, FQNEAQ. This CDR3 has 13 amino acids. Here the CDR3 reads CASEGEGRYEQYF. DNA of the CDR3: TGTGCCAGTGAGGGGGAGGGCCGATACGAGCAGTACTTC.

V usage is TRBV6-5 and J usage is TRBJ1-5; D is perhaps TRBD1 (5 bases). The CDR3 runs to 16 residues. V was clipped by 0 bases and J by 4 bases, with 13 bases between them. CDR1 MNHEY and CDR2 SVGAGI come from the germline V gene. CDR3 DNA sequence: TGTGCCAGCAGTTACTCGGGGGGTCTAGGAAATCAGCCCCAGCATTTT. It translates to CASSYSGGLGNQPQHF.

This rearrangement joins TRBV24-1 to TRBJ2-2; D is possibly TRBD1 (6 bases). The CDR3 has 14 residues. Germline CDR1 reads KGHDR; CDR2 reads SFDVKD. Trimming pared 4 bases from V and 3 bases from J, leaving 8 bases between. In DNA, the CDR3 is TGTGCCACCAGTGACAACAGGGACACCGGGGAGCTGTTTTTT. Its translation is CATSDNRDTGELFF.

The chain uses TRBV28 and TRBJ1-2; D perhaps matches TRBD1 (5 bases). Deletions cut 6 bases from V and 6 bases from J, with 5 bases between. From germline, CDR1 is MDHEN and CDR2 SYDVKM. The CDR3 totals 10 residues. CDR3 nucleotides: TGTGCCAGCAGCAGGGATGGCTACACCTTC. Amino acids: CASSRDGYTF.

The chain joins TRBV12-3 or TRBV12-4 to TRBJ2-5; 9 nucleotides agree with TRBD1. V shed 7 bases, J shed 7 bases, and the junction held 7 bases outside the gene matches. The CDR3 is 13 residues long. The CDR3 region has the DNA TGTGCCAGCACGGGACAGGGAATCGGGACCCAGTACTTC. It encodes CASTGQGIGTQYF.

The chain recombines TRBV28 with TRBJ2-1, with 14 bases lining up with TRBD2. V gave up 5 bases and J gave up 9 bases; unmatched junction bases: 6. The CDR3 spans 15 residues. Germline CDR1 MDHEN, CDR2 SYDVKM. The CDR3 DNA reads TGTGCCAGCAGTGGGACTAGCGGGAGTTTCGGTGAGCAGTTCTTC. As protein: CASSGTSGSFGEQFF.

The chain is built from TRBV10-3 and TRBJ2-3, with TRBD2 matching 10 bases. The germline gives CDR1 ENHRY, CDR2 SYGVKD. With V trimmed by 7 bases and J by 4 bases, 8 bases remained unmatched. This CDR3 has 15 residues. CDR3 DNA: TGTGCCATCAAGAAAGCGGGAGGGACCGCAGATACGCAGTATTTT. It translates to CAIKKAGGTADTQYF.

CDR3 sequence: CASSAPGTGGDEQYF. Here the CDR3 DNA reads TGTGCCAGCAGCGCCCCCGGGACAGGGGGCGACGAGCAGTACTTC. The rearrangement uses TRBV3-1 (or the pseudogene TRBV3-2) and TRBJ2-7; 12 positions agree with TRBD1. From germline, CDR1 is LGHDT and CDR2 YNNKEL (reference sequence). The J segment lost 5 bases and the V segment lost 5 bases, leaving 7 bases of the junction unmatched. The CDR3 totals 15 residues.

V and J are TRBV4-3 and TRBJ1-5, with TRBD1 matching 12 bases. The CDR3 length is 18 residues. CDR1 is LGHNA and CDR2 is YSLEER in the germline V gene. V gave up 0 bases and J gave up 5 bases; unmatched junction bases: 8. Here the CDR3 DNA reads TGCGCCAGCAGCCAAGATGGGGGACAGGGGGCCTACTATCAGCCCCAGCATTTT. This translates into CASSQDGGQGAYYQPQHF.

This chain connects TRBV19 to TRBJ2-7, with 9 nucleotides matching TRBD2. V trimming: 1 base; J trimming: 4 bases; junction bases outside the gene matches: 2. The CDR3 loop spans 14 amino acids. The germline gives CDR1 LNHDA, CDR2 SQIVND (reference sequence). The CDR3 DNA reads TGTGCCAGTAGTATAGGCGGGAGGGAGTACGAGCAGTACTTC. Protein product: CASSIGGREYEQYF.

This sequence joins TRBV5-1 and TRBJ1-1; unclear D gene. V lost 5 bases and J 0 bases, leaving 8 bases between the germline ends. The CDR3 is 13 residues long. Germline V CDR1 and CDR2: SGHRS, YFSETQ. The CDR3 spells CASRGELNTEAFF. Here the CDR3 DNA reads TGCGCCAGCAGGGGAGAACTGAACACTGAAGCTTTCTTT.

J is TRBJ1-4 and V is TRBV29-1; 7 nucleotides agree with TRBD1. V was clipped by 7 bases and J by 6 bases; unmatched bases: 5. Germline CDR1 and CDR2: SQVTM and ANQGSEA. The CDR3 covers 12 residues. The CDR3 reads CSAGQAYEKLFF. DNA of the CDR3: TGCAGCGCCGGACAGGCATATGAAAAACTGTTTTTT.

The V and J genes are TRBV19 and TRBJ2-1; 10 nucleotides match TRBD1. The germline V gene encodes CDR1 LNHDA and CDR2 SQIVND (reference sequence). This CDR3 spans 16 amino acids. V dropped 3 bases and J dropped 5; count of bases not matched to a gene: 7. The CDR3 DNA reads as TGTGCCAGTAGTATCGCCGGACAGGGGGGTGACAATGAGCAGTTCTTC. This sequence encodes CASSIAGQGGDNEQFF.

This chain joins TRBV27 and TRBJ1-5; the D gene is possibly TRBD1 (5 bases). Germline values: CDR1 MNHEY, CDR2 SMNVEV (reference sequence). Trimming took off 6 bases at V and 0 bases at J, with 9 bases between the two ends. CDR3 length equals 14 residues. CDR3 coding DNA: TGTGCCAGCAGAAGGGGAAATAGCAATCAGCCCCAGCATTTT. The encoded protein is CASRRGNSNQPQHF.

The gene calls are TRBV21-1 and TRBJ2-4; the D call in the table, TRBD1, was not verified against the DNA. TRBV21-1 is an annotated pseudogene. The length of the CDR3 is 17 residues. CDR3: CASLPPYGGTAKNIQYF. The DNA for the CDR3 is TGTGCCAGCCTACCTCCGTATGGGGGCACGGCCAAAAACATTCAGTACTTC.

This chain uses TRBV19 with TRBJ2-7; a possible D gene is TRBD1 (6 bases). V lost 5 bases and J lost 2, with 16 bases in between. Germline values: CDR1 LNHDA, CDR2 SQIVND (reference sequence). The CDR3 is 15 amino acids. The CDR3 DNA is TGTGCCAGTAGTTTATCTCAGGGGAGTACCTACGAGCAGTACTTC. The encoded protein is CASSLSQGSTYEQYF.

This chain uses TRBV9 with TRBJ2-3, with D possibly TRBD2 on 5 matching bases. This CDR3 contains 15 residues. The germline V and J ends were trimmed by 1 base and 3 bases, with 12 bases remaining between them. Germline lookup yields CDR1 SGDLS and CDR2 YYNGEE. The CDR3 region is CASSVIPTGTDTQYF. CDR3 DNA sequence: TGTGCCAGCAGCGTAATCCCCACGGGGACAGATACGCAGTATTTT.

V is TRBV19 and J is TRBJ1-6, with TRBD1 matching 7 bases. The V gene end was trimmed by 5 bases and the J gene end by 6 bases; junction bases not matched to a gene: 10. The CDR3 consists of 16 residues. CDR1 and CDR2 (germline): LNHDA, SQIVND (reference sequence). In DNA form, the CDR3 reads TGTGCCAGTAGTCCCCACCACAGGGGAAGTAATTCACCCCTCCACTTT. Translating it yields CASSPHHRGSNSPLHF. Full variable domain (outside the CDR3, taken from reference TRBV19 and TRBJ1-6): DGGITQSPKYLFRKEGQNVTLSCEQNLNHDAMYWYRQDPGQGLRLIYYSQIVNDFQKGDIAEGYSVSREKKESFPLTVTSAQKNPTAFYLCASSPHHRGSNSPLHFGNGTRLTVT.

The chain has TRBV25-1 and TRBJ1-3; a weak D match, TRBD1 (5 bases). V was cut by 7 bases and J by 8 bases, with 12 bases left in between. Per the germline V gene, CDR1 is MGHDK and CDR2 is SYGVNS. The CDR3 runs 12 residues. CDR3 DNA sequence: TGTGCCAGCATGGGCAGGGCGGACACCATATATTTT. Its translation: CASMGRADTIYF.

This chain uses TRBV19 with TRBJ2-1; 9 bases match TRBD2. The V segment lost 5 bases and the J segment 4 bases; nucleotides outside the gene matches: 12. CDR1 is LNHDA and CDR2 is SQIVND in the germline V gene (reference sequence). The CDR3 loop spans 17 amino acids. CDR3 DNA: TGTGCCAGTAGTCTCTCAACGGGACTAGCAGTTTACAATGAGCAGTTCTTC. The encoded protein is CASSLSTGLAVYNEQFF.

The chain couples TRBV10-3 to TRBJ2-3; no firm D call. The ends were cut back, 10 bases at V and 5 bases at J, with 16 bases in the middle. The CDR3 extends over 13 amino acids. Per the germline V gene, CDR1 is ENHRY and CDR2 is SYGVKD. The chain's CDR3 is CATTKASEDTQYF. The CDR3 DNA follows: TGTGCCACCACGAAAGCGTCGGAAGATACGCAGTATTTT.

The rearrangement joins TRBV19 to TRBJ1-2; possibly TRBD1 for D (5 bases). The V gene's germline CDR1 is LNHDA and CDR2 SQIVND (reference sequence). The CDR3 loop spans 15 amino acids. V shed 9 bases and J shed 4 bases, with 21 bases lying between them. In DNA, the CDR3 is TGTGCCAGCAGTTCGGTCGACAGACAGATCTATGGCTACACCTTC. Translation: CASSSVDRQIYGYTF. Full variable domain (rest looked up from reference TRBV19 and TRBJ1-2): DGGITQSPKYLFRKEGQNVTLSCEQNLNHDAMYWYRQDPGQGLRLIYYSQIVNDFQKGDIAEGYSVSREKKESFPLTVTSAQKNPTAFYLCASSSVDRQIYGYTFGSGTRLTVV.

The rearrangement joins TRBV10-1 to TRBJ2-1; 13 nucleotides align to TRBD2. This CDR3 has 16 amino acids. The trim removed 7 bases at V and 4 bases at J, leaving 7 bases unmatched. Germline-derived CDR1 and CDR2 are WNHNN and SYGVQD (reference sequence). DNA for the CDR3: TGCGCCAGCACTGTGGGGACTAGCGGGAAGTACAATGAGCAGTTCTTC. It codes for CASTVGTSGKYNEQFF.

The rearrangement uses TRBV3-1 (or the pseudogene TRBV3-2) and TRBJ2-3, with D possibly TRBD2 on 6 matching bases. The V end lost 7 bases, the J end lost 2 bases, and 13 bases lay between the germline ends. CDR3 length equals 14 residues. Per the germline V gene, CDR1 is LGHDT and CDR2 is YNNKEL (reference sequence). CDR3 sequence: CASNTGLTTDTQYF. For the CDR3, the DNA is TGTGCCAGCAACACGGGACTCACCACAGATACGCAGTATTTT.